This TCR beta chain is drawn from a study of blood T cells in healthy people across ages (dated by TCRdb to the mid-2010s). Concerning the study at large: In model experiments, roughly one uniquely barcoded TCR beta cDNA molecule per two T cells was captured by template switching. The study measured age-related changes in TCR beta repertoire diversity using deep sequencing normalized with unique cDNA molecular identifiers. Using the same blood draw, the study looked at two additional independent replicas of 1 million unique cDNA reads for two donors, one aged 18 to 30 and the other aged 80 or older. To avoid experimental bias, donors of different ages were spread randomly across the sequencing lanes. Four age groups were formed from the donors: young (average 16 years), middle-aged (around 37), aged (approximately 60) and long-lived (about 80). Overall study results and their limits: Since profiling was done on bulk unsorted PBMCs, naive and antigen-experienced compartments could not be conclusively compared. As age increased, observed TCR beta diversity per million T cells dropped in a roughly linear way, and a significant reduction was already evident by age about 40. The CMV infection status of donors was not known, potentially confounding age-related changes in expanded clonotypes. Observed TCR beta diversity correlated strongly with the percentage of naive T cells measured by flow cytometry. Compared with the aged group, the long-lived group had more naive CD4+ T cells, fewer expanded clones and increased TCR diversity, suggesting age selection. Total diversity estimates from one million sequenced T cells were considered lower bounds and underestimates.

The CDR3 covers 15 residues, taking in both the cysteine and the phenylalanine. Left in the record is the CDR3 DNA by itself, 45 bases read in frame from the first base. This clonotype was observed a handful of times. Its cognate antigen has yet to be identified. No base quality information exists; no much larger clone differs at one position. The library was built by means of 5' RACE. Instrument used: Illumina HiSeq 2500. A second PCR of about 7 to 12 cycles was run with a J-beta primer mix and a sample-barcoded 5' primer. Each TCR beta cDNA molecule received a unique molecular identifier from a template-switch 5' adaptor carrying 12 random nucleotides. At least 3 million CDR3-containing paired-end reads were obtained from each sample. All of the RNA was converted into first-strand cDNA using the Mint cDNA synthesis kit, with a TRBC-specific oligonucleotide serving as the primer. All cDNA was treated with uracil-DNA glycosylase and then went through a first 18-cycle PCR with the universal primers M1SS and BC2_uni_R. Concerning the study's data processing: Each sample was normalized by randomly selecting 1 million high-quality reads, each carrying a distinct molecular identifier. Reads sharing molecular identifiers were discarded rather than binned into consensus sequences. MiTCR, with a Q25 quality threshold and the strictest error-elimination algorithm, was used for CDR3 identification, clonotype clustering and error correction. A nonparametric unseen species model with Euler transformation was used to estimate a lower bound on total TCR beta diversity. The public reads were run again by TCRdb, first through fastp at Q25 and then through MiXCR, and only productive beta chains were kept. Rows with a matching CDR3 protein are joined into one entry that keeps the most common DNA and genes. The V and J calls were not made by the authors but by TCRdb's processing. The sample records around 1.1 million distinct CDR3 sequences, roughly two fifths of which are singletons. The top ten hold 13% of the sample.

Donors were 39 systemically healthy Caucasian individuals from Russia aged 6 to 90 years. Approximately 10 milliliters of peripheral blood were collected from each donor into EDTA-treated Vacutainer tubes. PBMCs were isolated by Ficoll-Paque density-gradient centrifugation, with at least 6.5 million obtained per sample. Total RNA was extracted from PBMCs with Trizol reagent, with at least 5 micrograms obtained per sample. For every donor, flow cytometry on a PBMC aliquot measured the percentage of naive CD45RAhigh/CD27high T cells. The chain couples TRBV21-1 to TRBJ2-3; the table's D call TRBD1 went unverified against the DNA. TRBV21-1 has pseudogene status. The TCR comes from a man younger than 30 in good health. Specimen: blood. The DNA is as follows: TGTGCCAGCAGCAAAGGAGGCGGGGGAACAGATACGCAGTATTTT. It codes for CASSKGGGGTDTQYF.